These 21 T cell receptor beta chains came from one sample sequenced in a study of T cell changes during pregnancy in multiple sclerosis (dated by TCRdb to the late 2010s). The library came from the immunoSEQ multiplex PCR assay. Not all clones reach the TCRdb copy of this immuneACCESS table, which keeps in-frame sequences only. Checked studies attribute under half of the gap to unresolved V genes and leave the rest unexplained. This sample lists around 100,000 clones; approximately 90% were detected once. The ten most abundant clones make up 0.7% to 0.9% of the sample. This material consisted of peripheral blood, taken in the second trimester of pregnancy. Source of these receptors: a female donor in good health, enrolled as a control in a pregnancy study.

The genes are TRBV11-3 and TRBJ1-4; D is ambiguous. Trimming shortened V by 5 bases and J by 8 bases, and 12 bases separated the two germline ends. This CDR3 region has 13 residues. Germline loops: CDR1 SGHNT, CDR2 YENEEA. This chain's CDR3 is CASSPSGGEKLFF. The DNA for the CDR3 is TGTGCCAGCAGCCCCAGTGGCGGGGAAAAACTGTTTTTT.

The chain carries TRBV6-5 and TRBJ2-2; D gene uncertain. The CDR3 is 14 amino acids. Germline V gene sequence: CDR1 MNHEY, CDR2 SVGAGI. V was trimmed by 5 bases and J by 1 base, leaving 8 bases between them. The CDR3 is CASSRYRNTGELFF. Written as DNA, the CDR3 is TGTGCCAGCAGTCGATACAGGAACACCGGGGAGCTGTTTTTT.

This clone was counted between two and nine times. This chain joins TRBV11-2 and TRBJ1-6; tentatively, D is TRBD1 (5 bases). The germline CDR1 and CDR2 sequences are SGHAT and FQNNGV. V shed 2 bases and J shed 9 bases, with 8 bases lying between them. This CDR3 spans 13 amino acids. CDR3 in DNA: TGTGCCAGCAGCTTAAACGGGGGTTCACCCCTCCACTTT. Protein: CASSLNGGSPLHF.

V is TRBV7-2 and J is TRBJ2-3; possible D gene TRBD2, 6 bases. The V and J ends lost 7 bases and 2 bases respectively, with 13 bases between them. Germline lookup yields CDR1 SGHTA and CDR2 FQGNSA. The CDR3 is made up of 14 amino acids. For the CDR3, the DNA is TGTGCCAGCACCCAAGGGACTCACACAGATACGCAGTATTTT. This encodes CASTQGTHTDTQYF.

This chain uses TRBV16 with TRBJ1-1, with TRBD1 matching 8 bases. Trimming took 3 bases from V and 6 from J; bases not matched to a gene: 6. The germline V gene has CDR1 KGHSY and CDR2 FQNENV. The CDR3 covers 14 residues. The CDR3 coding sequence is TGTGCCAGCAGCCATACAGGGGGTGTTGCTGAAGCTTTCTTT. Its protein product is CASSHTGGVAEAFF.

The J gene is TRBJ2-6, the V gene TRBV6-7; tentative D call: TRBD2 (7 bases). TRBV6-7 has ORF status, its function being uncertain. The CDR3 consists of 14 residues. V lost 10 bases to trimming and J lost 0 bases, with 10 bases between them. The CDR3 DNA follows: TGTGCCAAGGGGGGGGTCTCTGGGGCCAACGTCCTGACTTTC. It encodes CAKGGVSGANVLTF.

The V call is TRBV28, the J call TRBJ1-5; D uncertain. This CDR3 region has 12 residues. Germline CDR1 and CDR2: MDHEN and SYDVKM. V was clipped by 6 bases and J by 4 bases, with 7 bases between them. CDR3 DNA: TGTGCCAGCAGGTCGGGGAATCAGCCCCAGCATTTT. This sequence encodes CASRSGNQPQHF. The full variable domain, in which reference TRBV28 and TRBJ1-5 provide the parts outside the CDR3, is DVKVTQSSRYLVKRTGEKVFLECVQDMDHENMFWYRQDPGLGLRLIYFSYDVKMKEKGDIPEGYSVSREKKERFSLILESASTNQTSMYLCASRSGNQPQHFGDGTRLSIL.

The V and J genes are TRBV6-6 and TRBJ2-1, with 13 bases lining up with TRBD2. The CDR3 is made up of 16 amino acids. The germline CDR1 and CDR2 sequences are MNHNY and SVGAGI (reference sequence). J lost 9 bases, V lost 5 bases, and 10 bases had no gene match. CDR3 DNA: TGTGCCAGCAGTCCCGCCCGACTAGCGGGGGGAAGTGAGCAGTTCTTC. Protein sequence: CASSPARLAGGSEQFF.

The chain links TRBV7-8 to TRBJ1-5; D perhaps matches TRBD1 (5 bases). In germline, CDR1 is SGHVS, CDR2 FQNEAQ. This CDR3 is built from 15 residues. With 5 bases removed from V and 3 bases from J, the gap between germline ends came to 14 bases. The CDR3: CASSPYAQVNQPQHF. Here the CDR3 DNA reads TGTGCCAGCAGCCCGTATGCACAGGTCAATCAGCCCCAGCATTTT.

The V call is TRBV5-6, the J call TRBJ1-1, with a weak D call TRBD1 (6 bases). Trimming took 3 bases from V and 3 from J, leaving 12 bases between them. The germline CDR1 and CDR2 sequences are SGHDT and YYEEEE. The CDR3 contains 14 residues. This chain's CDR3 is CASSSRTAYTEAFF. The CDR3 DNA is TGTGCCAGCAGCTCCCGGACAGCTTACACTGAAGCTTTCTTT.

The chain employs TRBV4-1 and TRBJ2-7, with a weak D call TRBD1 (6 bases). From germline, CDR1 is MGHRA and CDR2 YSYEKL. CDR3 length: 12 residues. V was pared by 3 bases and J by 5 bases, with 8 bases between. In DNA, the CDR3 is TGCGCCAGCAGCCAGGGGGCGGACGAGCAGTACTTC. Translation gives CASSQGADEQYF.

DNA for the CDR3: TGTGCCAGCAGAGAAAAAACAGGGGGCGCTTATGGCTACACCTTC. Residues: CASREKTGGAYGYTF. The V call is TRBV2, the J call TRBJ1-2; 9 bases are shared with TRBD1. Germline V gene lookup returns CDR1 SNHLY and CDR2 FYNNEI. With 6 bases clipped from V and 5 bases from J, the junction kept 10 bases outside the gene matches. This CDR3 has 15 amino acids.

V is TRBV4-3 and J is TRBJ1-1; maybe TRBD1 (6 bases). V shed 6 bases and J shed 6 bases, with 23 bases lying between them. The CDR3 runs to 16 residues. Looked up from germline, CDR1 is LGHNA and CDR2 is YSLEER. CDR3 sequence (DNA): TGCGCCAGCAGACTGGGGGCAGGGTTTGGGAAGGCTGAAGCTTTCTTT. This gives the protein CASRLGAGFGKAEAFF.

This rearrangement joins TRBV19 to TRBJ2-5; no clear D gene. Trimming left V 5 bases short and J 2 bases short, with 9 bases between. The CDR3 loop spans 13 amino acids. Germline CDR1 is LNHDA and CDR2 is SQIVND (reference sequence). The CDR3: CASSWAYQETQYF. CDR3 nucleotides: TGTGCCAGTAGTTGGGCTTATCAAGAGACCCAGTACTTC.

J is TRBJ2-3 and V is TRBV6-4, with D tentatively TRBD2 (6 bases). Germline loops: CDR1 MRHNA, CDR2 SNTAGT. The CDR3 consists of 16 residues. V lost 5 bases and J 1 base, leaving 16 bases between the germline ends. The CDR3 spells CASSQGTGRGTDTQYF. CDR3 coding DNA: TGTGCCAGCAGTCAAGGAACCGGGAGAGGCACAGATACGCAGTATTTT.

The chain is built from TRBV5-1 and TRBJ1-3; D gene uncertain. The V and J ends lost 0 bases and 0 bases respectively, with 10 bases between them. Germline V lookup: CDR1 SGHRS, CDR2 YFSETQ. There are 16 residues in the CDR3. This CDR3 reads CASSLDRVGSGNTIYF. The CDR3 nucleotides are TGCGCCAGCAGCTTGGATCGGGTAGGCTCTGGAAACACCATATATTTT.

The V and J genes are TRBV4-1 and TRBJ1-3; TRBD1 matches at 7 bases. Germline V gene sequence: CDR1 MGHRA, CDR2 YSYEKL. The CDR3 extends over 13 amino acids. V gave up 6 bases and J gave up 4 bases; unmatched junction bases: 3. CDR3 region: CASRRTGGNTIYF. The CDR3, as DNA: TGCGCCAGCAGACGGACAGGCGGAAACACCATATATTTT.

The chain uses TRBV5-1 and TRBJ2-2; 8 bases are a match to TRBD1. Germline V gives CDR1 SGHRS, CDR2 YFSETQ. V shed 0 bases, J shed 0 bases, and the junction held 1 base outside the gene matches. This CDR3 has 16 amino acids. Written as DNA, the CDR3 is TGCGCCAGCAGCTTGGGGGGACAGGCGAACACCGGGGAGCTGTTTTTT. It codes for CASSLGGQANTGELFF. Using reference TRBV5-1 and TRBJ2-2 for the parts outside the CDR3, the full variable domain is KAGVTQTPRYLIKTRGQQVTLSCSPISGHRSVSWYQQTPGQGLQFLFEYFSETQRNKGNFPGRFSGRQFSNSRSEMNVSTLELGDSALYLCASSLGGQANTGELFFGEGSRLTVL.

As for this clone: The same CDR3 can be traced to other DNA sequences in this sample. CDR3 sequence (DNA): TGTGCCAGCAGCGTCGGGGGATTCACTGAAGCTTTCTTT. This encodes CASSVGGFTEAFF. The chain has TRBV9 and TRBJ1-1; D may be TRBD1 (5 bases). Germline V gene data show CDR1 as SGDLS and CDR2 as YYNGEE. The CDR3 length is 13 residues. The V and J ends lost 2 bases and 4 bases respectively, with 9 bases between them.

The chain carries TRBV15 and TRBJ2-3; TRBD2 agrees at 10 bases. The germline V gene has CDR1 LNHNV and CDR2 YYDKDF (reference sequence). V lost 5 bases, J lost 3 bases, and 5 bases stayed unmatched. CDR3 length: 15 amino acids. DNA of the CDR3: TGTGCCACCAGCCGCGGTAGCGGGAGGACAGATACGCAGTATTTT. Its translation: CATSRGSGRTDTQYF.

V usage is TRBV27 and J usage is TRBJ1-4, with D uncertain. The germline gives CDR1 MNHEY, CDR2 SMNVEV (reference sequence). This CDR3 contains 18 residues. Trimming shortened V by 6 bases and J by 4 bases, and 24 bases separated the two germline ends. The CDR3 coding sequence is TGTGCCAGCAGACCGAGGTTCCCCCGACTGATCTATAATGAAAAACTGTTTTTT. Translating gives CASRPRFPRLIYNEKLFF. Based on the CDR3 plus reference TRBV27 and TRBJ1-4, the full variable domain is EAQVTQNPRYLITVTGKKLTVTCSQNMNHEYMSWYRQDPGLGLRQIYYSMNVEVTDKGDVPEGYKVSRKEKRNFPLILESPSPNQTSLYFCASRPRFPRLIYNEKLFFGSGTQLSVL.